The 6 T cell receptor beta chains below all came from one sample that was sequenced in a study of T-cell reconstitution after alpha-beta-depleted transplantation in children. Construction of the TCRbeta library involved unique molecular identifiers. One entry per CDR3 protein results from TCRdb running MiXCR on the PCR reads. The sample contains 250,000 to 300,000 distinct CDR3 sequences, more than 9% of which appear only once. Here the sequenced sample was PBMCs from the stem cell graft donor, taken from the stem cell graft. The receptor set was obtained from a human donor who donated a stem cell graft to a child with SCID.

This clonotype occurred a few times. The chain combines TRBV12-3 or TRBV12-4 with TRBJ1-3; the match to TRBD1 covers 8 bases. This CDR3 spans 16 amino acids. V was clipped by 4 bases and J by 0 bases; unmatched bases: 5. CDR3 nucleotides: TGTGCCAGCAGTTACCAGGGGGCTAGCTCTGGAAACACCATATATTTT. Translated, it gives CASSYQGASSGNTIYF.

This clonotype was seen many times. This rearrangement joins TRBV6-5 to TRBJ1-2; D may be TRBD1 (6 bases). Trimming stripped 5 bases from V and 8 bases from J, with 12 bases between. Germline V gene data show CDR1 as MNHEY and CDR2 as SVGAGI. This CDR3 spans 12 amino acids. The CDR3 bases are TGTGCCAGCAGTCTGGACAGAAGAGGCTACACCTTC. This gives the protein CASSLDRRGYTF.

The gene calls are TRBV9 and TRBJ2-5; 10 nucleotides line up with TRBD2. Losses at the gene ends were 2 bases for V and 1 base for J; bases not matched to a gene: 5. The CDR3 totals 16 residues. Germline V gives CDR1 SGDLS, CDR2 YYNGEE. The CDR3 nucleotides read TGTGCCAGCAGCGTCCGTAGCGGGGGGTTCCAAGAGACCCAGTACTTC. This sequence encodes CASSVRSGGFQETQYF.

This clonotype was detected a few times. The chain joins TRBV20-1 to TRBJ2-4; TRBD2 might be the D (6 bases). Germline V gene data show CDR1 as DFQATT and CDR2 as SNEGSKA (reference sequence). This CDR3 contains 14 residues. V was pared by 1 base and J by 3 bases, with 10 bases between. CDR3 sequence: CSARGDLGKNIQYF. CDR3 DNA sequence: TGCAGTGCTAGAGGGGACTTAGGCAAAAACATTCAGTACTTC.

This clonotype was seen many times. This chain joins TRBV20-1 and TRBJ2-7, with a tentative D call TRBD2 (7 bases). There are 14 residues in the CDR3. Trimming took 6 bases from V and 3 from J, leaving 18 bases between them. CDR1 is DFQATT, CDR2 SNEGSKA, per germline (reference sequence). CDR3: CSALGSGGGYEQYF. For the CDR3, the DNA is TGCAGTGCATTAGGGTCGGGGGGCGGCTACGAGCAGTACTTC.

The CDR3 DNA reads TGTGCCAGCAGCGTGGATGACAATCGGGTCCAAGAGACCCAGTACTTC. Translating gives CASSVDDNRVQETQYF. The chain is built from TRBV9 and TRBJ2-5, with D unclear. Germline-derived CDR1 and CDR2 are SGDLS and YYNGEE. CDR3 size: 16 residues. V gave up 2 bases and J gave up 1 base, with 15 bases separating them.